The TCR beta chain under discussion was sequenced for a study of PD-L1 blockade in urothelial cancer. On the study more broadly: Blood was analyzed 3 weeks (second dose) and 6 weeks after treatment start.

Of note for this clone: Its antigen remains unidentified.

Per the germline V gene, CDR1 is MDHEN and CDR2 is SYDVKM. V dropped 6 bases and J dropped 10 bases, with 19 bases sitting between them. This CDR3 is 15 amino acids long. Repertoires were generated with immunoSEQ multiplex PCR, while TCRdb's copy carries only in-frame clones and drops some. The repertoire holds about 50,000 clones, with about 81% as singletons. Study-level findings and limits: Pretreatment clonality of the blood TCR repertoire below the median was predictive of superior survival.

The time point denotes: pretreatment peripheral blood. The sequencing used PBMCs, collected around atezolizumab (anti-PD-L1) treatment. This TCR was sampled from a man aged 70 or older with urothelial cancer. The chain has TRBV28 and TRBJ2-6, with D perhaps TRBD2 (7 bases). The chain's CDR3 is CASSLGGDIGNVLTF. CDR3 bases: TGTGCCAGCAGCCTTGGGGGGGACATTGGTAACGTCCTGACTTTC.